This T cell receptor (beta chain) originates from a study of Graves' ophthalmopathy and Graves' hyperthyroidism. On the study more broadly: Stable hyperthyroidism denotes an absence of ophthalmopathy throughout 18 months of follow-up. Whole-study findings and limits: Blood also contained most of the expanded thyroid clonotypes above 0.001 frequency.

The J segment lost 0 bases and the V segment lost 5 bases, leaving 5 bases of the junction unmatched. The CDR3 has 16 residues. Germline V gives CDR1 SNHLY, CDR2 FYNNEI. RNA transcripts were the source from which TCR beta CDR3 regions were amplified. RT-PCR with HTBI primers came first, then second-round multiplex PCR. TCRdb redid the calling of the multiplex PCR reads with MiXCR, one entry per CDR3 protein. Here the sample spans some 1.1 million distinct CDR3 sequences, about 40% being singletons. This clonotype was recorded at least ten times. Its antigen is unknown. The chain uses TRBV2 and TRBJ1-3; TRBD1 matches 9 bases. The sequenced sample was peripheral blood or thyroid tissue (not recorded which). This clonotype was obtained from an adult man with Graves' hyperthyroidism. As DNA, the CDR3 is TGTGCCAGCAGTTTACAGGGGGCCCTCTCTGGAAACACCATATATTTT. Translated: CASSLQGALSGNTIYF.